The 10 T cell receptor beta chains below all came from one sample that was sequenced in a study of blood T cell repertoires in COVID-19. Only in-frame clones appear in the TCRdb table, and some are missing; sequencing was by immunoSEQ multiplex PCR. The table shows 120,000 to 150,000 clones, with about three quarters occurring only once. The sequenced sample was peripheral blood. The source of these receptors is a man in his fifties with acute or convalescent COVID-19.

The chain uses TRBV27 and TRBJ1-1, with D perhaps matching TRBD1 (5 bases). V lost 5 bases and J 5 bases, leaving 18 bases between the germline ends. The CDR3 has 15 amino acids. Per the germline V gene, CDR1 is MNHEY and CDR2 is SMNVEV (reference sequence). CDR3 amino acids: CASSPRLGARTEAFF. The CDR3 DNA is TGTGCCAGCAGTCCCCGTTTAGGGGCACGGACTGAAGCTTTCTTT.

This chain connects TRBV19 to TRBJ1-5; D is possibly TRBD1 (5 bases). Trimming pared 3 bases from V and 6 bases from J, leaving 9 bases between. This CDR3 has 13 residues. CDR1 is LNHDA, CDR2 SQIVND, per germline (reference sequence). Here the CDR3 DNA reads TGTGCCAGTAGTATCAGGGCCGCTCAGCCCCAGCATTTT. This translates into CASSIRAAQPQHF.

This chain connects TRBV2 to TRBJ2-5; 12 nucleotides match TRBD2. The germline CDR1 and CDR2 sequences are SNHLY and FYNNEI. The CDR3 is 17 amino acids. The V gene end was trimmed by 8 bases and the J gene end by 5 bases; junction bases not matched to a gene: 15. In nucleotides, the CDR3 is TGTGCCAGCGCCCTTACTTTAACTAGCGGGGGGCGGGAGACCCAGTACTTC. Translation: CASALTLTSGGRETQYF.

The V call is TRBV3-1 (or the pseudogene TRBV3-2), the J call TRBJ2-5; 13 bases map to TRBD2. The germline V gene encodes CDR1 LGHDT and CDR2 YNNKEL (reference sequence). V was clipped by 6 bases and J by 4 bases; unmatched bases: 11. This CDR3 has 17 residues. The CDR3 sequence: CASSPRRLAGGTETQYF. The CDR3 bases are TGTGCCAGCAGTCCAAGGCGACTAGCGGGGGGAACAGAGACCCAGTACTTC.

The chain combines TRBV6-5 with TRBJ2-1; 7 bases align to TRBD1. In germline, CDR1 is MNHEY, CDR2 SVGAGI. V was clipped by 7 bases and J by 4 bases; unmatched bases: 7. The CDR3 loop spans 14 amino acids. The CDR3 sequence is CASTRQGIYNEQFF. CDR3 sequence (DNA): TGTGCCAGCACGAGACAGGGCATATACAATGAGCAGTTCTTC.

This clone was seen just once. V and J are TRBV7-8 and TRBJ2-2, with D possibly matching TRBD2 (6 bases). The CDR3 runs 15 residues. Trimming shortened V by 4 bases and J by 4 bases, and 13 bases separated the two germline ends. From germline, CDR1 is SGHVS and CDR2 FQNEAQ. In nucleotides, the CDR3 is TGTGCCAGCAGCTCCCTAGGAGGGAGCACCGGGGAGCTGTTTTTT. Encoded protein: CASSSLGGSTGELFF.

The genes are TRBV30 and TRBJ2-7, with D possibly being TRBD1 (5 bases). Germline V gives CDR1 GTSNPN, CDR2 SVGIG (reference sequence). This CDR3 has 13 amino acids. Trimming stripped 3 bases from V and 6 bases from J, with 15 bases between. CDR3 coding DNA: TGTGCCTGGAGCGCCAGGGTTTCGGGCGAGCAGTACTTC. This sequence encodes CAWSARVSGEQYF.

The chain is built from TRBV6-5 and TRBJ2-3; weak D call: TRBD2 (6 bases). Trimming pared 6 bases from V and 1 base from J, leaving 14 bases between. The CDR3 has 15 amino acids. Germline V gene lookup returns CDR1 MNHEY and CDR2 SVGAGI. In DNA form, the CDR3 reads TGTGCCAGCAGCCGGCGGGGTTCCGGCACAGATACGCAGTATTTT. Its protein product is CASSRRGSGTDTQYF.

With respect to this clone: Additional DNA sequences in this sample encode the identical CDR3. The rearrangement uses TRBV24-1 and TRBJ2-5; no reliable D call. V was pared by 3 bases and J by 1 base, with 11 bases between. The CDR3 has 15 amino acids. CDR1 is KGHDR and CDR2 is SFDVKD in the germline V gene. CDR3 protein: CATSDPSVFQETQYF. For the CDR3, the DNA is TGTGCCACCAGTGATCCTAGTGTCTTCCAAGAGACCCAGTACTTC.

Comment on this clone: One end of the junction fails to match germline, which may point to a read error. V gene TRBV6-4 combines with J gene TRBJ2-3; possible D gene TRBD1, 6 bases. Germline-derived CDR1 and CDR2 are MRHNA and SNTAGT. The CDR3 loop spans 14 amino acids. The CDR3 is CASSDSWDTDTQYF. CDR3 bases: TGTGCCAGCAGTGACTCGTGGGACACAGATACGCAGTACTTT.